One sample yielded the 29 T cell receptor beta chains listed below, sequenced in a study of molecular identifiers for immune sequencing clone quantification. TCRdb used MiXCR to reprocess the PCR reads, holding one entry per CDR3 protein. This sample carries hundreds of thousands of distinct CDR3 sequences, about 25% of them seen once, and the ten largest clones take about 0.81%. The sequencing sample was made of naive CD8+ T cells from blood, with Jurkat cell RNA spiked in. Subset noted: FACS-sorted CD8+CD4-CCR7+CD45RA+ naive T cells. These receptors were obtained from a human donor in good health. Some libraries in this study had Jurkat cell RNA spiked in.

The CDR3 reads CSAGEDTYNEQFF. Here the CDR3 DNA reads TGCAGCGCTGGGGAGGATACCTACAATGAGCAGTTCTTC. V and J are TRBV29-1 and TRBJ2-1; the D gene is possibly TRBD2 (6 bases). The CDR3 is 13 amino acids. V shed 7 bases and J shed 2 bases, with 12 bases lying between them. From germline, CDR1 is SQVTM and CDR2 ANQGSEA.

This clonotype has ten or more counts. The chain employs TRBV25-1 and TRBJ2-4; D gene unclear. Germline V gene sequence: CDR1 MGHDK, CDR2 SYGVNS. Trimming pared 7 bases from V and 4 bases from J, leaving 14 bases between. The CDR3 spans 14 residues. In DNA form, the CDR3 reads TGTGCCAGCAAGAGGTCCCCCTGGAAAAACATTCAGTACTTC. Amino acids: CASKRSPWKNIQYF.

The gene calls are TRBV7-6 and TRBJ2-7; D might be TRBD1 (5 bases). There are 13 residues in the CDR3. Germline values: CDR1 SGHVS, CDR2 FNYEAQ. Trimming took 1 base from V and 7 from J, leaving 11 bases between them. In DNA form, the CDR3 reads TGTGCCAGCAGCTTAGGACTGGGGCTTGAGCAGTACTTC. Encoded protein: CASSLGLGLEQYF.

This clonotype appeared a few times. V and J are TRBV5-8 and TRBJ2-7; 12 nucleotides line up with TRBD1. CDR1 and CDR2 (germline): SGHTS, YDEGEE. V dropped 4 bases and J dropped 3; count of bases not matched to a gene: 8. The CDR3 runs to 16 residues. As DNA, the CDR3 is TGTGCCAGCAGCGGCTCCGGGACAGGGGGCCTCTACGAGCAGTACTTC. Translating it yields CASSGSGTGGLYEQYF. The full variable domain, in which reference TRBV5-8 and TRBJ2-7 provide the parts outside the CDR3, is EAGVTQSPTHLIKTRGQQATLRCSPISGHTSVYWYQQALGLGLQFLLWYDEGEERNRGNFPPRFSGRQFPNYSSELNVNALELEDSALYLCASSGSGTGGLYEQYFGPGTRLTVT.

In this sample, this clonotype turned up a few times. The chain joins TRBV9 to TRBJ1-4; tentatively, D is TRBD1 (6 bases). CDR1 and CDR2 (germline): SGDLS, YYNGEE. The CDR3 totals 15 residues. Trimming cost V 3 bases and J 8 bases, with 17 bases left between them. The CDR3 DNA reads as TGTGCCAGCAGCGCGGAAACCGGGGGCCTGGAAAAACTGTTTTTT. This sequence encodes CASSAETGGLEKLFF.

This clonotype has just a few counts. The chain uses TRBV19 and TRBJ1-1; D might be TRBD1 (6 bases). Germline V lookup: CDR1 LNHDA, CDR2 SQIVND (reference sequence). CDR3 length: 15 amino acids. V lost 1 base and J lost 5, with 14 bases in between. The CDR3 nucleotides are TGTGCCAGTAGTATAGGTGAACTCCAGGGGACTGAAGCTTTCTTT. Protein product: CASSIGELQGTEAFF.

Of note for this clonotype: The junction shows a germline mismatch at one end, possibly a read error. This chain joins TRBV4-3 and TRBJ2-7; 8 bases are shared with TRBD2. CDR1 is LGHNA, CDR2 YSLEER, per germline. The length of the CDR3 is 15 residues. The CDR3 bases are TGCGCCAGCAGCCAAGAACGGGGGGGCGGGTACGCGCAGTACTTC. Its translation is CASSQERGGGYAQYF.

This clonotype appeared many times. The chain joins TRBV28 to TRBJ2-7; D is undetermined. Deletions cut 2 bases from V and 6 bases from J, with 14 bases between. The CDR3 is made up of 14 amino acids. Per the germline V gene, CDR1 is MDHEN and CDR2 is SYDVKM. CDR3 DNA: TGTGCCAGCAGTTTAATGCGGCCCTCGTCCGAGCAGTACTTC. It codes for CASSLMRPSSEQYF.

Points on this clonotype: An end of the junction differs from the germline gene, which may be a read error. This chain uses TRBV7-2 with TRBJ1-6; D is uncertain. The germline V gene has CDR1 SGHTA and CDR2 FQGNSA. CDR3 length: 17 residues. This chain's CDR3 is CASSIRPPRVDNPPLHF. CDR3 sequence (DNA): TGTGCCAGCAGCATCAGACCGCCAAGAGTGGATAATCCACCCCTCCACTTT.

This chain connects TRBV6-2 or TRBV6-3 to TRBJ2-1; D is possibly TRBD1 or TRBD2 (5 bases each). Germline-derived CDR1 and CDR2 are MNHEY and SVGEGT. This CDR3 is built from 17 residues. Trimming removed 4 bases from V and 3 bases from J, with 19 bases in between. DNA of the CDR3: TGTGCCAGCAGTTGCTCGCCATCGGGACCAAACTACAATGAGCAGTTCTTC. Its translation is CASSCSPSGPNYNEQFF.

The chain has TRBV7-9 and TRBJ1-1; 8 positions match TRBD1. In germline, CDR1 is SEHNR, CDR2 FQNEAQ (reference sequence). Losses at the gene ends were 4 bases for V and 3 bases for J; bases not matched to a gene: 7. The CDR3 is 15 residues long. In nucleotides, the CDR3 is TGTGCCAGCAGCTCAGGGCAGGGGGCCCACACTGAAGCTTTCTTT. Residues: CASSSGQGAHTEAFF.

This clonotype was seen at least ten times. V gene TRBV5-6 combines with J gene TRBJ2-7, with D uncertain. Germline CDR1 is SGHDT and CDR2 is YYEEEE. Trimming took 1 base from V and 3 from J, leaving 14 bases between them. The CDR3 contains 15 residues. The CDR3 region has the DNA TGTGCCAGCAGCTTGCTGACCGGTGATCTCTACGAGCAGTACTTC. It yields the protein CASSLLTGDLYEQYF.

The table lists this clonotype with many counts. The chain is built from TRBV25-1 and TRBJ2-7, with unresolved D. Germline CDR1 is MGHDK and CDR2 is SYGVNS. The length of the CDR3 is 12 residues. The V end lost 3 bases, the J end lost 0 bases, and 3 bases lay between the germline ends. CDR3 in DNA: TGTGCCAGCAGTGACGTCTCCTACGAGCAGTACTTC. This translates into CASSDVSYEQYF.

The chain recombines TRBV27 with TRBJ2-2, with TRBD2 identical over 12 bases. V lost 2 bases, J lost 6 bases, and 7 bases stayed unmatched. The CDR3 loop spans 17 amino acids. Germline V gives CDR1 MNHEY, CDR2 SMNVEV (reference sequence). The CDR3 loop is CASSLLAGGATPGELFF. CDR3 in DNA: TGTGCCAGCAGTTTACTAGCGGGGGGGGCCACCCCCGGGGAGCTGTTTTTT.

This chain links TRBV29-1 with TRBJ2-1, with 7 bases identical to TRBD2. The V segment lost 7 bases and the J segment 5 bases; nucleotides outside the gene matches: 14. This CDR3 is built from 15 residues. Germline values: CDR1 SQVTM, CDR2 ANQGSEA. The CDR3 here is CSGPVAGAAHNEQFF. DNA of the CDR3: TGCAGCGGACCGGTGGCGGGAGCTGCCCACAATGAGCAGTTCTTC.

This clonotype has at least ten counts. The chain couples TRBV29-1 to TRBJ2-2; D remains unclear. V was cut by 1 base and J by 5 bases, with 5 bases left in between. This CDR3 contains 12 residues. Looked up from germline, CDR1 is SQVTM and CDR2 is ANQGSEA. DNA of the CDR3: TGCAGCGTTGAAGTGGGGACCGGGGAGCTGTTTTTT. As protein: CSVEVGTGELFF.

The rearrangement uses TRBV6-2 or TRBV6-3 and TRBJ1-5; D gene uncertain. Germline V CDR1 and CDR2: MNHEY, SVGEGT. Trimming shortened V by 3 bases and J by 3 bases, and 9 bases separated the two germline ends. This CDR3 contains 14 residues. The CDR3 sequence is CASSYLVSNQPQHF. For the CDR3, the DNA is TGTGCCAGCAGTTATTTGGTATCCAATCAGCCCCAGCATTTT.

This clonotype is a singleton in its sample. This may arise from a read error, as a much more abundant clone is one base away. V gene TRBV27 combines with J gene TRBJ2-6; possible D gene TRBD1, 5 bases. Germline-derived CDR1 and CDR2 are MNHEY and SMNVEV (reference sequence). The CDR3 runs to 15 residues. CDR3 DNA sequence: TGTGCCAGCAGTTTGATGGCCTCTGGGGCCCACGTCCTGACTTTC. It specifies CASSLMASGAHVLTF.

This clonotype occurred many times. The chain is built from TRBV2 and TRBJ2-3; the match to TRBD2 covers 9 bases. The CDR3 is 18 residues long. Per germline, CDR1 SNHLY and CDR2 FYNNEI. V lost 4 bases, J lost 2 bases, and 13 bases stayed unmatched. The CDR3 sequence: CASSASGPLAGVTDTQYF. CDR3 nucleotides: TGTGCCAGCAGTGCGAGTGGGCCGTTAGCGGGAGTCACAGATACGCAGTATTTT.

With respect to this clonotype: A much larger clone is a single base away; this may be a read error. This chain uses TRBV29-1 with TRBJ1-1, with D unclear. V was clipped by 6 bases and J by 3 bases, with 14 bases between them. Germline loops: CDR1 SQVTM, CDR2 ANQGSEA. This CDR3 has 13 amino acids. The CDR3 here is CSVETRLDTEAFF. In DNA form, the CDR3 reads TGCAGCGTCGAGACACGTTTGGACACTGAAGCTTTCTTT.

This clonotype appeared many times. V usage is TRBV7-7 and J usage is TRBJ1-1; D is possibly TRBD1 (5 bases). This CDR3 region has 17 residues. Deletions cut 7 bases from V and 0 bases from J, with 21 bases between. Germline CDR1 is SSHAT and CDR2 is FNYEAQ (reference sequence). The DNA for the CDR3 is TGTGCCAGCATCACCATTGGGGCAGGCGCTATGAACACTGAAGCTTTCTTT. Its translation: CASITIGAGAMNTEAFF.

Ten or more counts support this clonotype. The chain combines TRBV12-3 or TRBV12-4 with TRBJ1-5, with a weak D call TRBD1 (5 bases). The CDR3 consists of 15 residues. V was clipped by 5 bases and J by 6 bases, with 17 bases between them. CDR3 sequence (DNA): TGTGCCAGCAGTGAAGCCGCGACGGGGCCTCAGCCCCAGCATTTT. It codes for CASSEAATGPQPQHF.

This clonotype has a handful of counts. The gene calls are TRBV7-6 and TRBJ1-5; D is uncertain. V was clipped by 1 base and J by 5 bases, with 9 bases between them. The CDR3 has 14 amino acids. Germline-derived CDR1 and CDR2 are SGHVS and FNYEAQ. The CDR3 loop reads CASSLGMGDQPQHF. The DNA of the CDR3 is TGTGCCAGCAGCTTAGGCATGGGAGATCAGCCCCAGCATTTT.

The rearrangement uses TRBV1 and TRBJ2-1. TRBV1 is assigned pseudogene status. The CDR3 consists of 15 residues. Written as DNA, the CDR3 is TGCACCAGCAGCTTAGACACCGACTCCTACAATGAGCAGTTCTTC. Its protein product is CTSSLDTDSYNEQFF.

A few counts support this clonotype. This chain links TRBV20-1 with TRBJ2-7; 7 nucleotides line up with TRBD2. This CDR3 spans 14 amino acids. Germline V CDR1 and CDR2: DFQATT, SNEGSKA (reference sequence). Germline trimming cut 0 bases from V and 3 bases from J; bases unmatched to any gene: 5. CDR3 sequence (DNA): TGCAGTGCTAGAGAAGTAAGCGGGGTCTACGAGCAGTACTTC. This sequence encodes CSAREVSGVYEQYF.

In this sample, this clonotype turned up a few times. The chain employs TRBV6-6 and TRBJ2-5, with D unresolved. The germline CDR1 and CDR2 sequences are MNHNY and SVGAGI (reference sequence). Deletions cut 6 bases from V and 3 bases from J, with 14 bases between. This CDR3 spans 14 amino acids. The CDR3 region has the DNA TGTGCCAGCAGCTCCCGAAACAAAGAAGAGACCCAGTACTTC. Translating it yields CASSSRNKEETQYF.

Only a few counts were recorded for this clonotype. This sequence joins TRBV13 and TRBJ1-2; the D gene is possibly TRBD1 (5 bases). Germline lookup yields CDR1 PRHDT and CDR2 FYEKMQ (reference sequence). Trimming cost V 5 bases and J 0 bases, with 16 bases left between them. The CDR3 runs to 16 residues. The CDR3 loop reads CASSLGTPAPNYGYTF. In DNA form, the CDR3 reads TGTGCCAGCAGCCTCGGGACCCCGGCTCCTAACTATGGCTACACCTTC.

This clonotype turned up a few times. The rearrangement joins TRBV2 to TRBJ2-3; TRBD2 might be the D (5 bases). V lost 4 bases and J 0 bases, leaving 11 bases between the germline ends. Germline CDR1 SNHLY, CDR2 FYNNEI. CDR3 length equals 15 residues. The CDR3 sequence: CASSVGGFSTDTQYF. CDR3 nucleotide sequence: TGTGCCAGCAGTGTCGGAGGATTTAGCACAGATACGCAGTATTTT. Variable domain in full (rest from reference TRBV2 and TRBJ2-3): EPEVTQTPSHQVTQMGQEVILRCVPISNHLYFYWYRQILGQKVEFLVSFYNNEISEKSEIFDDQFSVERPDGSNFTLKIRSTKLEDSAMYFCASSVGGFSTDTQYFGPGTRLTVL.

Note on this clonotype: One base away lies a much larger clone, so this may be a sequencing read error. The chain has TRBV5-1 and TRBJ2-7; D uncertain. CDR1 SGHRS and CDR2 YFSETQ come from the germline V gene. The CDR3 has 13 amino acids. V was trimmed by 3 bases and J by 3 bases, leaving 10 bases between them. The CDR3 protein is CASSSMTFYEQYF. CDR3 sequence (DNA): TGCGCCAGCAGCTCTATGACCTTCTACGAGCAGTACTTC.